Listed below are T cell receptor beta chains from one sample, sequenced in a study of T cell responses to AZD1222 COVID-19 vaccine. Libraries were prepared by immunoSEQ multiplex PCR; TCRdb keeps only in-frame clonotypes and omits some of them. The sample lists 95,000 to 150,000 clones, 88% occurring once. Specimen: peripheral blood, collected on day 0 of AZD1222 vaccination. These receptors were obtained from an adult in good health. Each CDR3 is given with its conserved first and last residue. D genes are given only for firm matches. Part of the rows lack a size; the others show once, few, many or a class for expanded clones.

V gene	J gene	D gene	clone size	CDR3 protein	CDR3 DNA
TRBV6-6	TRBJ2-2	-	-	CASSYSGQFTGELFF	TGTGCCAGCAGTTACTCCGGACAATTCACCGGGGAGCTGTTTTTT
TRBV9	TRBJ2-1	TRBD1	-	CASSGDRGSRTENEQFF	TGTGCCAGCAGCGGGGACAGGGGCTCCAGGACGGAAAATGAGCAGTTCTTC
TRBV7-8	TRBJ1-1	-	-	CASSPLRQAGKNTEAFF	TGTGCCAGCAGCCCCCTTAGACAGGCGGGGAAGAACACTGAAGCTTTCTTT
TRBV18	TRBJ1-4	-	few	CASSPRAGLNEKLFF	TGTGCCAGCTCACCAAGGGCGGGACTTAATGAAAAACTGTTTTTT
TRBV5-6	TRBJ2-5	-	-	CASSLPLVGVETQYF	TGTGCCAGCAGCTTGCCCTTGGTGGGTGTGGAGACCCAGTACTTC
TRBV3-1/TRBV3-2	TRBJ2-7	-	few	CASSQGRRGAYEQYF	TGTGCCAGCAGCCAAGGAAGGAGGGGCGCGTACGAGCAGTACTTC
TRBV4-1	TRBJ2-3	-	-	CASSPTPTDTQYF	TGCGCCAGCAGCCCCACCCCAACAGATACGCAGTATTTT
TRBV29-1	TRBJ1-2	-	-	CSVEDSSGGYTF	TGCAGCGTTGAGGACAGTTCGGGGGGCTACACCTTC
TRBV7-9	TRBJ2-7	-	-	CASSLGGQQQYF	TGTGCCAGCAGCTTGGGCGGACAGCAGCAGTACTTC
TRBV5-1	TRBJ2-6	-	-	CASSSESGANVLTF	TGCGCCAGCAGCTCCGAATCTGGGGCCAACGTCCTGACTTTC
TRBV11-2	TRBJ2-2	-	-	CASSLDRLTGELFF	TGTGCCAGCAGCTTAGACAGGCTGACCGGGGAGCTGTTTTTT
TRBV27	TRBJ1-2	-	-	CAARQGIRGYTF	TGTGCCGCCAGGCAGGGAATCAGAGGCTACACCTTC
TRBV28	TRBJ1-5	TRBD1	-	CASSLASGTGIKPQHF	TGTGCCAGCAGTTTAGCTTCCGGGACAGGGATAAAGCCCCAGCATTTT
TRBV4-3	TRBJ2-3	TRBD2	-	CASSQHSGGTDTQYF	TGCGCCAGCAGCCAGCATAGCGGGGGCACAGATACGCAGTATTTT
TRBV7-6	TRBJ1-6	-	-	CASSLEAGLISPLHF	TGTGCCAGCAGCTTAGAGGCGGGTCTGATCTCACCCCTCCACTTT
TRBV29-1	TRBJ1-2	-	-	CSVDAGADYGYTF	TGCAGCGTTGATGCAGGGGCGGACTATGGCTACACCTTC
TRBV27	TRBJ1-1	-	many	CASWFENTEAFF	TGTGCCAGCTGGTTCGAGAACACTGAAGCTTTCTTT
TRBV7-3	TRBJ2-1	-	-	CASSLIGNEQFF	TGTGCCAGCAGCTTAATCGGCAATGAGCAGTTCTTC
TRBV7-2	TRBJ1-4	TRBD1	-	CASSLGGGATNEKLFF	TGTGCCAGCAGCTTAGGAGGGGGCGCAACTAATGAAAAACTGTTTTTT
TRBV5-1	TRBJ2-1	TRBD2	-	CASSWNSGGAYEQFF	TGCGCCAGCAGCTGGAACTCCGGGGGGGCGTATGAGCAGTTCTTC
TRBV7-3	TRBJ2-1	TRBD2	-	CASSLSTSGGQFF	TGTGCCAGCAGCTTAAGTACTAGCGGGGGGCAGTTCTTC
TRBV6-5	TRBJ1-4	-	once	CASSLGPGVTNEKLFF	TGTGCCAGCAGTTTGGGGCCCGGGGTCACTAATGAAAAACTGTTTTTT
TRBV20-1	TRBJ1-1	-	-	CSAQIRAEAFF	TGCAGTGCTCAAATCCGAGCTGAAGCTTTCTTT
TRBV3-1/TRBV3-2	TRBJ1-2	TRBD1	-	CASSQGDSVGYTF	TGTGCCAGCAGCCAAGGGGACAGCGTTGGCTACACCTTC
TRBV11-1	TRBJ1-1	-	-	CASSPTGNTEAFF	TGTGCCAGCAGCCCTACAGGGAACACTGAAGCTTTCTTT
TRBV19	TRBJ1-4	TRBD1	-	CASSIEPGQGNEKLFF	TGTGCCAGTAGTATAGAACCGGGACAGGGTAATGAAAAACTGTTTTTT
TRBV5-1	TRBJ2-2	-	-	CASSLLRGTGELFF	TGCGCCAGCAGCTTATTACGGGGGACCGGGGAGCTGTTTTTT
TRBV2	TRBJ1-4	TRBD1	-	CASSPGTGVTEKLFF	TGTGCCAGCAGTCCCGGCACAGGGGTAACCGAAAAACTGTTTTTT
TRBV18	TRBJ2-1	-	-	CASSPPTRVYNEQFF	TGTGCCAGCTCACCACCCACGCGGGTCTACAATGAGCAGTTCTTC
TRBV7-9	TRBJ2-7	-	-	CASRRTSFDEQYF	TGTGCCAGCAGAAGGACATCCTTCGATGAGCAGTACTTC
TRBV7-3	TRBJ1-6	-	once	CASSTNYNSPLHF	TGTGCCAGCAGCACCAACTATAATTCACCCCTCCACTTT
TRBV19	TRBJ2-5	TRBD2	once	CASSDWTSGGAWVAQTQYF	TGTGCCAGTAGTGACTGGACTAGCGGGGGGGCCTGGGTTGCACAGACCCAGTACTTC
TRBV27	TRBJ1-2	TRBD1	-	CASSLGTGSYGYTF	TGTGCCAGCAGTTTAGGGACAGGTTCCTATGGCTACACCTTC
TRBV5-1	TRBJ1-1	-	-	CASSFSSPFTGSSTEAFF	TGCGCCAGCAGCTTTTCCTCCCCCTTTACAGGGTCGAGCACTGAAGCTTTCTTT
TRBV10-1	TRBJ1-1	TRBD1	few	CASRDRPNTEAFF	TGCGCCAGCAGGGACAGGCCCAACACTGAAGCTTTCTTT
TRBV27	TRBJ2-7	-	-	CASSFGQGPYEQYF	TGTGCCAGCAGTTTTGGTCAGGGGCCCTACGAGCAGTACTTC
TRBV9	TRBJ2-2	-	-	CASSEVRGPGELFF	TGTGCCAGCAGCGAAGTCAGGGGACCCGGGGAGCTGTTTTTT